Listed below are T cell receptor beta chains from one sample, sequenced in a study of molecular identifiers for immune sequencing clone quantification. Each CDR3 protein is one row after TCRdb ran MiXCR on the PCR reads. Seen here are under 600,000 distinct CDR3 sequences, 25% observed once, and the top ten hold around 0.76%. The sequenced sample consisted of naive CD8+ T cells from blood, with Jurkat cell RNA spiked in. All receptors come from a human donor in good health. Some libraries in this study had Jurkat cell RNA spiked in. CDR3s include the opening cysteine and the closing phenylalanine or tryptophan. A D gene is named only where the DNA matches it firmly. Where a row states a size, it is once, few, many or the class of an expanded clone; other rows omit it.

v_gene,j_gene,abundance,d_gene,CDR3nt,CDR3aa
TRBV5-1,TRBJ2-7,few,TRBD2,TGCGCCAGCAGGGGAGAACTAGCGGGCTACTACGAGCAGTACTTC,CASRGELAGYYEQYF
TRBV30,TRBJ2-7,.,.,TGTGCCTGGAGCGAAGGGGCTAACCCCCTCTACGAGCAGTACTTC,CAWSEGANPLYEQYF
TRBV6-1,TRBJ1-5,.,.,TGTGCCAGCAGTGAATTTATAGGGTTTGGGCCCCAGCATTTT,CASSEFIGFGPQHF
TRBV28,TRBJ2-3,.,.,TGTGCCAGCAGTCCAACGGGAGAGGGGACGCAGTATTTT,CASSPTGEGTQYF
TRBV5-5,TRBJ2-5,.,.,TGTGCCAGCAGCACCCGGGACATCCAAGAGACCCAGTACTTC,CASSTRDIQETQYF
TRBV6-6,TRBJ2-4,.,.,TGTGCCAGCACCCGGTCGGGACTAGCCAAAAACATTCAGTACTTC,CASTRSGLAKNIQYF
TRBV7-9,TRBJ2-3,many,TRBD1,TGTGCCAGCAGCCGGGGACAGGGCAGCACAGATACGCAGTATTTT,CASSRGQGSTDTQYF
TRBV3-2,TRBJ2-4,.,.,TGTGCCAGCAGCCAAGACAGTGGGGAGCGGAGGCTCTTAAACATTCAGTGCTTC,CASSQDSGERRLLNIQCF
TRBV10-1,TRBJ1-1,few,.,TGCGCCAGCAGTGAAAGTAGAGGGAATACTGAAGCTTTCTTT,CASSESRGNTEAFF
TRBV20-1,TRBJ2-3,.,.,TGCAGTGCTAGGGCGGCGGGGACTGGGACAGATACGCTGTATTTT,CSARAAGTGTDTLYF
TRBV20-1,TRBJ2-7,.,.,TGCAGTGCTAGCACGAGTTTCCGGGCCGGTAACTACGAGCAGTACTTC,CSASTSFRAGNYEQYF
TRBV7-9,TRBJ2-1,few,.,TGTGCCAGCAGCTCACAGAACAACATACAGGGAAACAATGAGCAGTTCTTC,CASSSQNNIQGNNEQFF
TRBV13,TRBJ2-1,many,TRBD2,TGTGCCAGCAGCTCCGCGGGGGGGTTGGAAGATGAGCAGTTCTTC,CASSSAGGLEDEQFF
TRBV5-3,TRBJ1-5,many,.,TGTGCCAGAAGACGGGTCGTCAATCAGCCCCAGCATTTT,CARRRVVNQPQHF
TRBV15,TRBJ2-5,.,TRBD2,TGTGCCACCAGCAGCCGGGACTATGTAACAGAGACCCAGTACTTC,CATSSRDYVTETQYF
TRBV5-1,TRBJ2-5,many,TRBD1,TGCGCCACCAGGACAGGGGCTCAAGAGACCCAGTACTTC,CATRTGAQETQYF
TRBV29-1,TRBJ2-7,many,.,TGCAGCGTTGAAGATGGGCCTGGGGGGGAGCAGTACTTC,CSVEDGPGGEQYF
TRBV28,TRBJ2-4,many,.,TGTGCCAGCGCCGGCCTTGACATTCAGTACTTC,CASAGLDIQYF
TRBV27,TRBJ2-7,few,TRBD2,TGTGCCAGCAGTTTCAAGCGGGAGGGATACGAGCAGTACTTC,CASSFKREGYEQYF
TRBV7-2,TRBJ1-2,.,TRBD1,TGTGCCAGCAGCTTAGCCGGACAGGGAGGCTATGGCTACACCTTC,CASSLAGQGGYGYTF
TRBV4-1,TRBJ1-1,few,.,TGCGCCAGCAGCGATCAAGGAGCAGGGATGTTGACTGAAGCTTTCTTT,CASSDQGAGMLTEAFF
TRBV2,TRBJ1-2,many,TRBD1,TGTGCCAGCAGGAGCGGACAGGGGGCAATCTATGGCTACACCTTC,CASRSGQGAIYGYTF
TRBV4-3,TRBJ2-7,many,TRBD1,TGCGCCAGCAGCCCCGAGACAGGGGACTACGAGCAGTACTTC,CASSPETGDYEQYF
TRBV24-1,TRBJ2-1,.,.,TGTGCCACCAGTGATTGGCTCCCGAGCTCCTACAATGAGCAGTTCTTC,CATSDWLPSSYNEQFF
TRBV7-2,TRBJ2-2,.,TRBD2,TGTGCCAGCAGCTTACTAGCGGGAGGGCGCACCGGGGAGCTGTTTTTT,CASSLLAGGRTGELFF
TRBV4-1,TRBJ2-3,many,.,TGCGCCAGCAGCCAACGAGGGGAGGATGGTACAGATACGCAGTATTTT,CASSQRGEDGTDTQYF
TRBV12-3/TRBV12-4,TRBJ1-1,.,.,TGTGCCAGCAGCCGGTATATGAACACTGAAGCTTTCTTT,CASSRYMNTEAFF
TRBV5-6,TRBJ2-2,few,.,TGTGCCAGCAGCTTGGATACAGGGGGGGCCGGGGAGCTGTTTTTT,CASSLDTGGAGELFF
TRBV28,TRBJ1-1,many,TRBD1,TGTGCCAGCAGTTACAGGGGCCTAATGAACACTGAAGCTTTCTTT,CASSYRGLMNTEAFF
TRBV19,TRBJ2-2,few,.,TGTGCCAGTAGTTGGTACTCCAGTAACACCGGGGAGCTGTTTTTT,CASSWYSSNTGELFF
TRBV7-8,TRBJ2-3,many,.,TGTGCCAGCAGCTTAGTGGAGGGTGGCACAGATACGCAGTATTTT,CASSLVEGGTDTQYF
TRBV19,TRBJ2-5,once,.,TGTGCCAGTAGTGCCTTCAGCGAGCAAGGGACCCAGTACTTC,CASSAFSEQGTQYF
TRBV4-3,TRBJ2-7,.,.,TGCGCCAGCAGCCAAGAGGCGGGTTACGAGCAGCCCTTC,CASSQEAGYEQPF